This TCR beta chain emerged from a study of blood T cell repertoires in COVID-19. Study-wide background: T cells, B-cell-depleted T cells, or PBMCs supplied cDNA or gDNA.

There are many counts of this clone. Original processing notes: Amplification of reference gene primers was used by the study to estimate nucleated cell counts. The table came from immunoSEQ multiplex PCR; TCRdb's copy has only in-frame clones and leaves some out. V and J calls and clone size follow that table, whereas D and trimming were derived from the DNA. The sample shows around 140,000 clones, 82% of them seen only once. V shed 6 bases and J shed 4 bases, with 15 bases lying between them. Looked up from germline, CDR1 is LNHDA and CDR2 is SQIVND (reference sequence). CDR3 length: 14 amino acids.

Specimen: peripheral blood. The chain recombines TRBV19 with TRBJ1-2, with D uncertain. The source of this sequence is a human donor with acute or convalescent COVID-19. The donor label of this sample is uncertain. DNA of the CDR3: TGTGCCAGTAGCTCCGCCGGGGTCCCCTATGGCTACACCTTC. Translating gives CASSSAGVPYGYTF. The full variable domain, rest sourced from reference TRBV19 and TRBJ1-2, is DGGITQSPKYLFRKEGQNVTLSCEQNLNHDAMYWYRQDPGQGLRLIYYSQIVNDFQKGDIAEGYSVSREKKESFPLTVTSAQKNPTAFYLCASSSAGVPYGYTFGSGTRLTVV.